The TCR beta chain under discussion was sequenced for a study of cytomegalovirus exposure and HLA in healthy donors. The germline V gene encodes CDR1 SGHNT and CDR2 YYREEE (reference sequence). The trim removed 4 bases at V and 9 bases at J, leaving 9 bases unmatched. This CDR3 region has 14 residues. Notes on the study in general: Cytomegalovirus status was reportedly diagnosed by the classifier with high sensitivity and specificity. Later analysis associated a missense DCLRE1C variant with TCR beta V- and J-gene trimming.

This PCR relied on a set of 60 Vbeta primers and 13 Jbeta primers. The method was immunoSEQ multiplex PCR; TCRdb's version includes in-frame clones alone and lacks a portion of them. The repertoire holds about 180,000 clones, with roughly 76% as singletons. For this clone: Antigen specificity is unknown.

The V and J genes are TRBV5-4 and TRBJ2-4; 8 positions match TRBD1. The receptor was isolated from a woman between 18 and 30 years old in good health and CMV-seropositive. Sequencing was performed on PBMCs. The CDR3 reads CASSPGQGYIIQYF. CDR3 nucleotides: TGTGCCAGCAGCCCTGGACAGGGATATATCATTCAGTACTTC.